This record concerns one T cell receptor (beta chain) sequence. Antigen: not known. This record comes from a study of T cell repertoires in cytomegalovirus infection. Study background: It can be stated that public TCR beta signatures indicated CMV infection as well as a matching HLA type. Study findings and constraints: Carriers of CMV plus the relevant HLA were identified by cumulative public TCR beta family frequency.

One entry per CDR3 protein results from TCRdb running MiXCR on the reads. The sample has 700,000 to 900,000 distinct CDR3 sequences, around 29% seen once. The CDR3 contains 12 residues. The V gene lost 7 bases and the J gene lost 5 bases, with 9 bases spanning the gap. From germline, CDR1 is LNHDA and CDR2 SQIVND (reference sequence). The chain links TRBV19 to TRBJ2-1; a possible D gene is TRBD2 (5 bases). This TCR derives from a human donor in good health (CMV status not recorded). Some clones in this sample may be carry-over from other donors' samples. Sample: cultured CD8+ T cells from PBMCs, taken from culture after CMV antigen stimulation. This chain's CDR3 is CASITSHNEQFF. In DNA, the CDR3 is TGTGCCAGTATAACTAGTCACAATGAGCAGTTCTTC.